This T cell receptor beta chain was recovered during a study of response to subunit inactivated influenza vaccine. Ten or more counts support this clonotype. Antigen unknown. TCRdb reanalysed the RT-PCR reads using MiXCR and keeps one entry per CDR3 protein. The sample yields 200,000 to 300,000 distinct CDR3 sequences, less than 15% seen once. Regarding the study as a whole: The authors suggested that few new T cells are recruited per seasonal influenza vaccination.

V was cut by 5 bases and J by 5 bases, with 12 bases left in between. Germline V gene sequence: CDR1 SGHVS, CDR2 FNYEAQ. This CDR3 is 13 amino acids long. Material: non-naive T cells sorted from PBMCs, obtained 14 to 15 days before vaccination. The receptor was isolated from a man aged 45-65 years who received an inactivated influenza vaccine. This chain uses TRBV7-6 with TRBJ2-5, with a possible D match to TRBD2 (5 bases). The CDR3 spells CASSKPGGETQYF. The DNA of the CDR3 is TGTGCCAGCAGCAAGCCGGGCGGGGAGACCCAGTACTTC.